The 3 T cell receptor beta chains listed next were all sequenced from one sample in a study of T cell repertoires in cytomegalovirus infection. Antigens for these TCRs are unknown. TCRdb passed the reads through MiXCR, listing each CDR3 protein once. The sample shows around 120,000 distinct CDR3 sequences, around 25% of them seen only once. Sequenced input: PBMCs, sequenced either directly or after in vitro stimulation (not recorded which). These receptors were taken from a human donor in good health (CMV status not recorded). Some clones in this sample may be carry-over from other donors' samples.

At least ten counts were recorded for this clonotype. The V and J genes are TRBV19 and TRBJ2-5; D assignment may be TRBD1 or TRBD2 (5 bases each). V lost 9 bases, J lost 1 base, and 12 bases lay in between. CDR1 is LNHDA, CDR2 SQIVND, per germline (reference sequence). The CDR3 length is 13 residues. The chain's CDR3 is CASNRDGQETQYF. CDR3 DNA: TGTGCCAGCAACCGGGACGGCCAAGAGACCCAGTACTTC. Looking up the rest from reference TRBV19 and TRBJ2-5 gives the full variable domain: DGGITQSPKYLFRKEGQNVTLSCEQNLNHDAMYWYRQDPGQGLRLIYYSQIVNDFQKGDIAEGYSVSREKKESFPLTVTSAQKNPTAFYLCASNRDGQETQYFGPGTRLLVL.

The gene calls are TRBV19 and TRBJ2-3; TRBD2 might be the D (6 bases). Trimming pared 3 bases from V and 5 bases from J, leaving 12 bases between. This CDR3 spans 14 amino acids. The germline CDR1 and CDR2 sequences are LNHDA and SQIVND (reference sequence). The CDR3 reads CASSIRLAKDTQYF. The CDR3 bases are TGTGCCAGTAGTATTCGGCTAGCGAAAGATACGCAGTATTTT.

The V and J genes are TRBV28 and TRBJ2-7; 9 bases align to TRBD2. V was clipped by 8 bases and J by 0 bases; unmatched bases: 5. Germline lookup yields CDR1 MDHEN and CDR2 SYDVKM. The CDR3 length is 14 residues. CDR3 coding DNA: TGTGCCAGCGGTCTAGCGGGGAGCTCCTACGAGCAGTACTTC. Protein product: CASGLAGSSYEQYF.